The entry below describes one T cell receptor beta chain. This clone was recorded at least ten times. What antigen it recognizes has not been identified. Per-nucleotide qualities are absent, and no much larger clonotype sits a single base away. This record comes from a study of beta chain features in type 1 diabetes (dated by TCRdb to about 2018). Background on the whole study: No differences in mean age, gender distribution, total cell number or subset yield were found between patients and healthy donors. A total of under 140,000,000 sorted cells were examined across all samples, and the number of cells per subset was strongly correlated with RNA yield. The study compared TCRB repertoires of sorted circulating CD4+ T cell subsets between recently diagnosed type 1 diabetes patients and matched healthy donors. Regulatory and stem cell-like memory subsets were isolated from only 8 patients and about eight healthy donors, whereas naive and central memory subsets came from all 28 donors.

All of the isolated RNA was reverse transcribed with the High Capacity cDNA Reverse Transcription Kit, so expressed TCRB transcripts were sequenced. Deep immunoSEQ sequencing was applied to naive, central memory and regulatory T cell samples, giving an average of about 3.7 million total reads per sample. Sorted cells were lysed in RLT buffer and RNA was extracted with DNase-treated RNeasy Micro or Mini kits, depending on cell number. To prevent cross-contamination, every cell subset was processed on its own, while patient and healthy donor samples were processed together. TCRB sequences were amplified from cDNA with the immunoSEQ multiplex PCR, producing 87-bp fragments spanning the CDR3 region. The amplicons were sequenced using the Illumina HiSeq platform. Concerning the study's data processing: Synthetic template baselines were used to correct PCR bias computationally, reads within Hamming distance 2 were collapsed together, and singletons that could not be merged were discarded. By aligning reads against IMGT, V, D and J genes, CDR3 length, and insertions or deletions at six rearrangement sites were assigned. Clonotype counts were normalized to sorted cell number within each subset before computing true diversity and Gini coefficients with the tcR R package. Repertoire sharing was quantified using the overlap coefficient calculated on TCRB nucleotide sequences. TCRdb carries this immuneACCESS record with in-frame sequences only. Its versions omit some clonotypes, under half of them owing to an unresolved V gene in the studies checked, with the rest unexplained. That table furnishes V, J and clone size, whereas the DNA furnished D and trimming. The sample has around 130,000 clones on record, about 17% of them singletons. The ten largest clones add up to 2% to 3% of the sample.

The CDR3 contains 15 residues, cysteine and phenylalanine counted. Only the CDR3 DNA is retained, 45 bases long and in frame from the first base. The germline V gene (reference sequence) provides CDR1 MNHNY and CDR2 SVGAGI. A distance of 9 bases separates the germline ends of V and J, which lose 4 bases and 2 bases respectively. What the authors observed across the whole study: PCR may preferentially amplify shorter templates, but because patient and control samples were amplified and corrected together, any resulting skew would affect both groups equally. Naive, central memory and regulatory TCRB repertoires appeared to be more similar among patients than among healthy donors. In all four CD4+ subsets, TCRB CDR3 length was moderately but significantly shorter in type 1 diabetes patients. Because cDNA rather than genomic DNA was sequenced, highly expressing activated cells could have been over-represented, although no difference in activation and CD3 levels was found between groups. HLA sub-analyses involved small numbers of individuals, so any influence of HLA type on TCRB rearrangement remained unresolved. At VDJ recombination sites, type 1 diabetes patients had fewer insertions and more deleted nucleotides, which implies abnormalities in thymic rearrangement.

Each donor gave one peripheral blood draw, averaging roughly 100 mL, which was collected into heparinised tubes. A BD FACSAria II and a panel including CD45RO, CCR7, CD25, CD127, CD95 and CD27 were used to sort naive, central memory, regulatory and stem cell-like memory CD4+ T cells. Purity was above 95% for every sorted population. Right away, PBMCs were isolated by Lymphoprep density gradient centrifugation and were stained directly, with no culture step. Samples were stained and sorted in pairs, with one healthy donor and one patient per experiment, so that batch effects were minimized. The receptor was isolated from a man aged 25 to 45 with type 1 diabetes. Input material: central memory CD4+ T cells from blood. The rearranged segments are TRBV6-6 and TRBJ2-6; TRBD2 is a possible D gene, resting on 6 matching bases. At the DNA level, the sequence is TGTGCCAGCAGTTCAGGGAGGACTGGGGCCAACGTCCTGACTTTC. It is translated as CASSSGRTGANVLTF.